This TCR beta chain was sequenced for a study of blood T cells in healthy people across ages. Study-wide background: In model experiments, template switching was able to capture about one barcoded beta molecule for every two T cells that were present. Overall study results and limits: Per-million-T-cell TCR beta diversity fell roughly linearly with age. When one million T cells were used, diversity estimates were thought to be underestimates.

The CDR3 is made up of 11 amino acids. With 3 bases removed from V and 7 bases from J, the gap between germline ends came to 5 bases. Alongside a J-beta primer mix, a sample-barcoded 5' primer served in a second PCR lasting 7 to 11 cycles. A template-switch adaptor that had 12 random nucleotides put a tag on each cDNA molecule. TCRdb processed the 5' RACE reads anew with MiXCR; each CDR3 protein has one entry. The profile shows 660,000 or so distinct CDR3 sequences, 58% of them singletons. To note about this clonotype: Its antigen remains unidentified.

The sequencing sample was made of blood. The TCR comes from a man in his 60s in good health. This chain links TRBV12-3 or TRBV12-4 with TRBJ2-3; unclear D gene. CDR3 nucleotides: TGTGCCAGCAGTTTGGAGTATACGCAGTATTTT. Encoded protein: CASSLEYTQYF.